This T cell receptor beta chain is drawn from a study of cytomegalovirus exposure and HLA in healthy donors. A remark on this clone: Its antigen is unidentified.

The PCR was carried out with 60 Vbeta primers and 13 Jbeta primers. TCRdb's copy holds only in-frame clones and misses some; the assay was immunoSEQ multiplex PCR. Found here are approximately 110,000 clones, 77% of them singletons; the top ten hold around 4%. General observations from the study: Later analysis identified a missense DCLRE1C variant that was linked to TCR beta V- and J-gene trimming.

Looked up from germline, CDR1 is LNHDA and CDR2 is SQIVND (reference sequence). The CDR3 is 15 amino acids. V lost 5 bases and J 2 bases, leaving 16 bases between the germline ends. Sequencing was carried out using PBMCs. The sequence came from a human donor in good health. The J gene is TRBJ2-7, the V gene TRBV19; TRBD1 is a possible D gene (5 bases). CDR3 nucleotides: TGTGCCAGTAGTTCCCGACAGATATCACCCTACGAGCAGTACTTC. This translates into CASSSRQISPYEQYF.